Below, one T cell receptor (beta chain) is given with its context. As yet, its antigen is unknown. This record belongs to a study of T cells in Graves' hyperthyroidism and ophthalmopathy. Study-wide points: Blood also showed most of the thyroid clonotypes that were expanded above 0.001.

Deletions cut 10 bases from V and 0 bases from J, with 10 bases between. The CDR3 length is 12 residues. In germline, CDR1 is SGHNT, CDR2 YYREEE (reference sequence). Amplified regions were TCR beta CDR3 sequences from RNA transcripts. A first-round RT-PCR of the TCR CDR3 used the HTBI primer set. A single record per CDR3 protein comes from TCRdb applying MiXCR to the multiplex PCR reads. Of approximately 410,000 distinct CDR3 sequences in the sample, 14% to 15% are singletons; the top ten hold about 13%. Sequenced material: blood. This clonotype originated in a man younger than 30 with Graves' ophthalmopathy. The V and J genes are TRBV5-4 and TRBJ2-5; maybe TRBD1 (6 bases). The CDR3 nucleotides read TGTGCCCCAGGGGTTCACCAAGAGACCCAGTACTTC. It yields the protein CAPGVHQETQYF.